The 11 T cell receptor beta chains below come from one sample, sequenced in a study of CD8 T cells in Susac syndrome (dated by TCRdb to the late 2010s). Library preparation used the immunoSEQ multiplex PCR assay. RNA was extracted using the RNeasy kit, and roughly 0.5 to 1 microgram was reverse transcribed with random hexamers. TCRdb passed the public sequencing reads through fastp at Q25 and MiXCR, retaining productive beta sequences. Identical CDR3 protein sequences are pooled into one entry, listed with their most common genes and DNA. For this sample the table gives roughly 190,000 distinct CDR3 sequences, of which 85% to 95% were detected only once. The ten biggest clones cover about 0.15% of the sample. Sequenced: CD8+ T cells from PBMCs. These receptor sequences come from a human donor with Susac syndrome.

The V and J genes are TRBV5-1 and TRBJ1-5; D is undetermined. The germline CDR1 and CDR2 sequences are SGHRS and YFSETQ. Trimming removed 0 bases from V and 3 bases from J, with 4 bases in between. There are 13 residues in the CDR3. CDR3 sequence reads: CASSLGINQPQHF. The CDR3 DNA sequence: TGCGCCAGCAGCTTGGGGATCAATCAGCCCCAGCATTTT.

This clonotype has just one count. CDR3 in DNA: TGCAGTGCTACGGGACTAGCGGGAGACGAGCAGTACTTC. It specifies CSATGLAGDEQYF. The gene calls are TRBV20-1 and TRBJ2-7; 14 bases are a match to TRBD2. The CDR3 has 13 amino acids. The germline V gene has CDR1 DFQATT and CDR2 SNEGSKA (reference sequence). V was clipped by 4 bases and J by 5 bases; unmatched bases: 1.

The chain uses TRBV7-3 and TRBJ2-1; 8 nucleotides match TRBD1. The CDR3 sequence is 14 residues long. Per germline, CDR1 SGHTA and CDR2 FQGTGA. V gave up 3 bases and J gave up 6 bases; unmatched junction bases: 4. This chain's CDR3 is CASSLTGVGNEQFF. The CDR3 DNA reads TGTGCCAGCAGCTTGACAGGGGTGGGCAATGAGCAGTTCTTC.

This clonotype was counted once. The J gene is TRBJ1-1, the V gene TRBV12-3 or TRBV12-4, with a possible D match to TRBD1 (5 bases). V was trimmed by 6 bases and J by 4 bases, leaving 9 bases between them. The CDR3 runs 12 residues. The CDR3 region has the DNA TGTGCCAGCAGAAGGGGTGGCACTGAAGCTTTCTTT. Amino acids: CASRRGGTEAFF.

The chain links TRBV9 to TRBJ2-7; D is ambiguous. Looked up from germline, CDR1 is SGDLS and CDR2 is YYNGEE. The CDR3 has 13 residues. V lost 0 bases and J 2 bases, leaving 6 bases between the germline ends. The DNA for the CDR3 is TGTGCCAGCAGCGTAGACAGCGCCTACGAGCAGTACTTC. It encodes CASSVDSAYEQYF. Drawing the rest from reference TRBV9 and TRBJ2-7, the complete variable domain is DSGVTQTPKHLITATGQRVTLRCSPRSGDLSVYWYQQSLDQGLQFLIQYYNGEERAKGNILERFSAQQFPDLHSELNLSSLELGDSALYFCASSVDSAYEQYFGPGTRLTVT.

J is TRBJ2-7 and V is TRBV6-1; the D gene is possibly TRBD1 (5 bases). V lost 3 bases and J lost 0, with 12 bases in between. The CDR3 sequence is 15 residues long. In germline, CDR1 is MNHNS, CDR2 SASEGT. The DNA for the CDR3 is TGTGCCAGCAGTGAGACAGCTTTGAGCTCCTACGAGCAGTACTTC. Protein: CASSETALSSYEQYF.

The chain links TRBV3-1 to TRBJ2-6; 7 bases are a match to TRBD1. CDR3 size: 19 residues. The ends lost 2 bases at V and 4 bases at J; junction bases unmatched: 14. CDR1 and CDR2 (germline): LGHDT, YNNKEL (reference sequence). The CDR3 DNA is TGTGCCAGCAGCCAACCATGGACAGGACCTCGTCGGGGGGCCAACGTCCTGACTTTC. Protein product: CASSQPWTGPRRGANVLTF.

The chain couples TRBV20-1 to TRBJ2-1, with 8 bases aligning to TRBD1. Germline V gene sequence: CDR1 DFQATT, CDR2 SNEGSKA (reference sequence). The trim removed 3 bases at V and 6 bases at J, leaving 7 bases unmatched. The CDR3 is 14 amino acids. The chain's CDR3 is CSASPRGPSNEQFF. CDR3 nucleotides: TGCAGTGCTAGCCCCAGGGGGCCATCCAATGAGCAGTTCTTC.

V is TRBV5-6 and J is TRBJ2-3; tentative D call: TRBD1 (5 bases). The CDR3 length is 16 residues. V was pared by 3 bases and J by 0 bases, with 14 bases between. Germline V gives CDR1 SGHDT, CDR2 YYEEEE. Here the CDR3 DNA reads TGTGCCAGCAGCTGGGGCAGAACCCTCAGCACAGATACGCAGTATTTT. It codes for CASSWGRTLSTDTQYF.

This clonotype has a handful of counts. The chain links TRBV6-2 or TRBV6-3 to TRBJ2-1; D might be TRBD2 (5 bases). This CDR3 is 12 amino acids long. The germline V and J ends were trimmed by 5 bases and 12 bases, with 14 bases remaining between them. CDR1 and CDR2 (germline): MNHEY, SVGEGT. The CDR3 DNA follows: TGTGCCAGCAGTCTAGCATCTGGCAGGCAGTTCTTC. This sequence encodes CASSLASGRQFF.

V and J are TRBV9 and TRBJ1-1; 7 nucleotides match TRBD1. This CDR3 spans 15 amino acids. Germline loops: CDR1 SGDLS, CDR2 YYNGEE. V lost 4 bases to trimming and J lost 4 bases; unmatched junction nucleotides: 10. Here the CDR3 DNA reads TGTGCCAGCAGCCCTCCCAGGGGGGTAGGCACTGAAGCTTTCTTT. Its protein is CASSPPRGVGTEAFF.